This T cell receptor beta chain came from a study of PD-1 blockade in classical Hodgkin lymphoma. Whole-study results and caveats: Complete responders had baseline diversity similar to newly diagnosed patients.

V gave up 0 bases and J gave up 7 bases; unmatched junction bases: 11. From germline, CDR1 is SGHDN and CDR2 FVKESK. The CDR3 sequence is 16 residues long. Concerning this clone: Its antigen remains unidentified.

Relapse after autologous stem cell transplantation occurred in every patient, and brentuximab vedotin exposure varied. Best overall response was complete response, partial response or progressive disease in these relapsed/refractory classical Hodgkin lymphoma patients. Generated by immunoSEQ multiplex PCR, the TCRdb table keeps only in-frame clones and is missing some. The table includes tens of thousands of clones, around 89% detected once. The sequencing used peripheral blood mononuclear cells (PBMCs), collected at baseline. The V gene is TRBV14, the J gene TRBJ1-1; 7 bases are shared with TRBD1. The sequence was collected from a human donor with classical Hodgkin lymphoma. The CDR3 DNA reads as TGTGCCAGCAGCCAAGATCCCGGGACAGTCGTCTTTGAAGCTTTCTTT. It translates to CASSQDPGTVVFEAFF. The full variable domain, completed using reference TRBV14 and TRBJ1-1, is EAGVTQFPSHSVIEKGQTVTLRCDPISGHDNLYWYRRVMGKEIKFLLHFVKESKQDESGMPNNRFLAERTGGTYSTLKVQPAELEDSGVYFCASSQDPGTVVFEAFFGQGTRLTVV.